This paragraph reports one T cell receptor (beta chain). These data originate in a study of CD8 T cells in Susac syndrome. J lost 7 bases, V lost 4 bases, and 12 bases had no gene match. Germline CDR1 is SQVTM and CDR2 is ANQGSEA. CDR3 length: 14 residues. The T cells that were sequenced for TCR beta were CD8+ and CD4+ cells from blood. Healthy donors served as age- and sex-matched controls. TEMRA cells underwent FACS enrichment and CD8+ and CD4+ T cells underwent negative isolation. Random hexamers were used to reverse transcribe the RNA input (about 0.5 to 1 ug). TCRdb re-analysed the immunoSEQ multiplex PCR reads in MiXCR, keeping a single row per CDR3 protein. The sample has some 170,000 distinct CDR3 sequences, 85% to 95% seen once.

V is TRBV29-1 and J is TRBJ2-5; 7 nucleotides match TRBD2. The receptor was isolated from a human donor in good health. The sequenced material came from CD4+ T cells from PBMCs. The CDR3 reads CSVAASGLGRTQYF. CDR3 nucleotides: TGCAGCGTTGCGGCTAGCGGCCTGGGGAGGACCCAGTACTTC. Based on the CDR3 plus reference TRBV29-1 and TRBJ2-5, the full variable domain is SAVISQKPSRDICQRGTSLTIQCQVDSQVTMMFWYRQQPGQSLTLIATANQGSEATYESGFVIDKFPISRPNLTFSTLTVSNMSPEDSSIYLCSVAASGLGRTQYFGPGTRLLVL.